Each of the 26 T cell receptor beta chains below was sequenced from the same sample in a study of regulatory T cells in long-lasting Graves disease. Building of the TCR beta libraries involved iRepertoire HTBI primers and Arm-PCR of CDR3 regions. TCRdb itself ran the multiplex PCR reads through MiXCR, one entry per CDR3 protein. The table lists under 450,000 distinct CDR3 sequences, roughly 25% of them singletons, with 25% to 30% in the top ten. Time point defined: persistent/refractory GD, antithyroid drugs over 5 years with positive TRAb. Generation of the TCR library employed RNA extracted from PBMCs. The material sequenced was peripheral blood mononuclear cells (PBMCs), taken when the disease was refractory, from a patient treated with antithyroid drugs. These TCRs come from a woman in her forties with Graves disease.

This chain joins TRBV28 and TRBJ2-3; D uncertain. V lost 5 bases and J 4 bases, leaving 7 bases between the germline ends. The germline gives CDR1 MDHEN, CDR2 SYDVKM. This CDR3 contains 12 residues. In nucleotides, the CDR3 is TGTGCCAGCAGTGAACTACCAGATACGCAGTATTTT. The encoded protein is CASSELPDTQYF.

This clonotype was seen many times. The chain employs TRBV20-1 and TRBJ2-7; 9 bases map to TRBD2. CDR1 is DFQATT and CDR2 is SNEGSKA in the germline V gene (reference sequence). The J segment lost 2 bases and the V segment lost 2 bases, leaving 1 base of the junction unmatched. This CDR3 contains 13 residues. In DNA, the CDR3 is TGCAGTGCTAGACAGCGGGGGGCCTACGAGCAGTACTTC. It specifies CSARQRGAYEQYF.

J is TRBJ2-7 and V is TRBV6-1; 10 nucleotides align to TRBD2. Germline CDR1 is MNHNS and CDR2 is SASEGT. V shed 7 bases, J shed 2 bases, and the junction held 5 bases outside the gene matches. The CDR3 contains 14 residues. The DNA of the CDR3 is TGTGCCAGCAAAAAGCGGGAGGGAACCTACGAGCAGTACTTC. Translated, it gives CASKKREGTYEQYF.

This clonotype was detected many times. The chain is built from TRBV3-1 and TRBJ2-5; unclear D gene. Germline loops: CDR1 LGHDT, CDR2 YNNKEL (reference sequence). The length of the CDR3 is 13 residues. Trimming stripped 3 bases from V and 5 bases from J, with 10 bases between. CDR3 coding DNA: TGTGCCAGCAGCCACAGAGATCGCGAGACCCAGTACTTC. This translates into CASSHRDRETQYF.

This clonotype occurred many times. CDR3 residues: CASSLKVGRDRGNQPQHF. CDR3 coding DNA: TGTGCCAGCAGTTTAAAAGTTGGTAGGGACAGGGGCAATCAGCCCCAGCATTTT. The gene calls are TRBV12-3 or TRBV12-4 and TRBJ1-5; 9 nucleotides line up with TRBD1. This CDR3 region has 18 residues. V dropped 2 bases and J dropped 2; count of bases not matched to a gene: 10.

CDR3 protein: CSASLAGADTQYF. In DNA form, the CDR3 reads TGCAGTGCTAGTTTGGCGGGAGCAGATACGCAGTATTTT. The chain combines TRBV20-1 with TRBJ2-3; 7 nucleotides align to TRBD2. Trimming cost V 3 bases and J 4 bases; bases outside gene matches: 4. Germline V lookup: CDR1 DFQATT, CDR2 SNEGSKA (reference sequence). The CDR3 runs 13 residues.

This clonotype was seen more than once but under ten times. The chain links TRBV15 to TRBJ2-1; 8 bases are a match to TRBD2. This CDR3 comprises 16 residues. The germline V gene encodes CDR1 LNHNV and CDR2 YYDKDF (reference sequence). The junction had 12 bases not matched to a gene; V was cut back by 5 bases and J by 6 bases. The CDR3 here is CATSRGVAGGINEQFF. CDR3 nucleotides: TGTGCCACCAGCCGAGGAGTGGCGGGAGGAATCAATGAGCAGTTCTTC.

This clonotype was seen only a few times. The chain couples TRBV28 to TRBJ2-3; 8 bases line up with TRBD2. V was pared by 6 bases and J by 4 bases, with 9 bases of the junction left unmatched. From germline, CDR1 is MDHEN and CDR2 SYDVKM. The CDR3 has 15 amino acids. CDR3: CASSPAGESADTQYF. The CDR3 DNA reads as TGTGCCAGCAGCCCAGCGGGGGAGAGCGCAGATACGCAGTATTTT. Combining the CDR3 with reference TRBV28 and TRBJ2-3 gives the whole variable domain DVKVTQSSRYLVKRTGEKVFLECVQDMDHENMFWYRQDPGLGLRLIYFSYDVKMKEKGDIPEGYSVSREKKERFSLILESASTNQTSMYLCASSPAGESADTQYFGPGTRLTVL.

This clonotype was seen repeatedly, ten times or more. The chain employs TRBV20-1 and TRBJ2-7, with TRBD1 matching 8 bases. The V gene's germline CDR1 is DFQATT and CDR2 SNEGSKA (reference sequence). Trimming cost V 6 bases and J 4 bases; bases outside gene matches: 8. The CDR3 totals 13 residues. In nucleotides, the CDR3 is TGCAGTGCAACGACAGGGGCAGGGTACGAGCAGTACTTC. Its protein is CSATTGAGYEQYF.

The V and J genes are TRBV28 and TRBJ2-1, with 7 bases lining up with TRBD2. V lost 6 bases, J lost 6 bases, and 8 bases stayed unmatched. This CDR3 is 14 amino acids long. Per germline, CDR1 MDHEN and CDR2 SYDVKM. CDR3: CASRVAGVPNEQFF. The CDR3 region has the DNA TGTGCCAGCAGGGTGGCGGGAGTACCCAATGAGCAGTTCTTC.

In its sample, this clonotype was seen a few times. The genes are TRBV20-1 and TRBJ1-2, with D uncertain. The CDR3 totals 13 residues. With 1 base removed from V and 2 bases from J, the gap between germline ends came to 8 bases. Germline CDR1 is DFQATT and CDR2 is SNEGSKA (reference sequence). DNA of the CDR3: TGCAGTGCTAGAGCGTTCGGGAACTATGGCTACACCTTC. Translation gives CSARAFGNYGYTF.

This clonotype was found a few times. The chain employs TRBV2 and TRBJ1-2; 7 nucleotides line up with TRBD1. J was trimmed by 1 base and V by 7 bases; bases with no gene match: 12. From germline, CDR1 is SNHLY and CDR2 FYNNEI. The length of the CDR3 is 16 residues. Written as DNA, the CDR3 is TGTGCCAGCACCCTAGGGACAGCTGCCCTTAACTATGGCTACACCTTC. It specifies CASTLGTAALNYGYTF.

This clonotype has a count of ten or more. The chain carries TRBV2 and TRBJ1-1; D call uncertain. Germline V lookup: CDR1 SNHLY, CDR2 FYNNEI. The CDR3 is 13 amino acids. The V end was cut by 6 bases, the J end by 2 bases, with 10 bases between. CDR3 DNA sequence: TGTGCCAGCAGGGCGACACCTAACACTGAAGCTTTCTTT. Translated: CASRATPNTEAFF. Variable domain in full (rest from reference TRBV2 and TRBJ1-1): EPEVTQTPSHQVTQMGQEVILRCVPISNHLYFYWYRQILGQKVEFLVSFYNNEISEKSEIFDDQFSVERPDGSNFTLKIRSTKLEDSAMYFCASRATPNTEAFFGQGTRLTVV.

To note about this clonotype: One end of the junction varies from germline; a read error may be responsible. The DNA for the CDR3 is TGTGCCAGCAGCTACCCTAGCGGGAGCAATGAACAGTTCTTC. Amino acid sequence: CASSYPSGSNEQFF. The chain employs TRBV7-8 and TRBJ2-1; 10 bases are shared with TRBD2. The CDR3 runs 14 residues. Germline assignment: CDR1 SGHVS and CDR2 FQNEAQ.

The chain combines TRBV18 with TRBJ2-7; no firm D call. The germline V gene encodes CDR1 KGHSH and CDR2 LQKENI. V lost 2 bases, J lost 3 bases, and 8 bases lay in between. The CDR3 runs to 13 residues. In nucleotides, the CDR3 is TGTGCCAGCTCACCAAGTGGGGTCTACGAGCAGTACTTC. It translates to CASSPSGVYEQYF.

The chain employs TRBV7-2 and TRBJ2-7; D is undetermined. Germline lookup yields CDR1 SGHTA and CDR2 FQGNSA. V gave up 4 bases and J gave up 6 bases, with 19 bases separating them. CDR3 length: 15 residues. The CDR3 DNA is TGTGCCAGCAGCTGGGGTTGGATCGAAGTAGGCGAGCAGTACTTC. This codes for CASSWGWIEVGEQYF.

This clonotype was recorded many times. The CDR3: CSIWTGRLAEAFF. CDR3 nucleotides: TGCAGCATTTGGACAGGGAGGTTGGCTGAAGCTTTCTTT. The rearrangement uses TRBV29-1 and TRBJ1-1, with TRBD1 matching 8 bases. The V gene's germline CDR1 is SQVTM and CDR2 ANQGSEA. This CDR3 is built from 13 residues. V shed 8 bases, J shed 6 bases, and the junction held 11 bases outside the gene matches.

This clonotype was recorded a few times. The CDR3 is CASSSTTQGNTEAFF. The CDR3 region has the DNA TGTGCCAGCAGCTCGACAACACAGGGTAACACTGAAGCTTTCTTT. The gene calls are TRBV5-6 and TRBJ1-1; D perhaps matches TRBD1 (6 bases). CDR3 length: 15 residues. Per the germline V gene, CDR1 is SGHDT and CDR2 is YYEEEE. Between the trimmed V and J ends, which lost 3 bases and 2 bases, there was a span of 14 bases. The full variable domain, rest sourced from reference TRBV5-6 and TRBJ1-1, is DAGVTQSPTHLIKTRGQQVTLRCSPKSGHDTVSWYQQALGQGPQFIFQYYEEEERQRGNFPDRFSGHQFPNYSSELNVNALLLGDSALYLCASSSTTQGNTEAFFGQGTRLTVV.

In this sample, this clonotype turned up a few times. The V gene is TRBV12-3 or TRBV12-4, the J gene TRBJ2-1; 14 bases map to TRBD2. The CDR3 extends over 18 amino acids. The V segment lost 0 bases and the J segment 5 bases; nucleotides outside the gene matches: 6. The CDR3 is CASSLAGLAGERDNEQFF. The CDR3 DNA reads as TGTGCCAGCAGTTTAGCGGGACTAGCGGGAGAGAGGGACAATGAGCAGTTCTTC.

This clonotype was recorded at least ten times. This rearrangement joins TRBV20-1 to TRBJ2-5; TRBD1 agrees at 9 bases. The germline V gene encodes CDR1 DFQATT and CDR2 SNEGSKA (reference sequence). CDR3 length: 15 residues. V was clipped by 2 bases and J by 11 bases; unmatched bases: 15. Here the CDR3 DNA reads TGCAGTGCTAGAAAGCCACAGAGACAGGGGGAAATTCAGTACTTC. It translates to CSARKPQRQGEIQYF.

This clonotype was detected a few times. The gene calls are TRBV20-1 and TRBJ1-2; a weak D match, TRBD1 (5 bases). The length of the CDR3 is 15 residues. The germline V gene encodes CDR1 DFQATT and CDR2 SNEGSKA (reference sequence). V lost 3 bases, J lost 7 bases, and 21 bases lay in between. The CDR3 DNA reads TGCAGTGCTAGCCGGGCAGGGTTACCTTGGAGTGGCTACACCTTC. It is translated as CSASRAGLPWSGYTF.

This chain connects TRBV20-1 to TRBJ2-7, with TRBD1 matching over 8 bases. The germline gives CDR1 DFQATT, CDR2 SNEGSKA (reference sequence). The CDR3 spans 14 residues. CDR3 bases: TGCAGCCCCACGAGGCAGGGGGCCCTCGCCGAGCAGTACTTC. This codes for CSPTRQGALAEQYF.

Ten or more counts support this clonotype. This chain uses TRBV6-1 with TRBJ2-7, with TRBD1 identical over 7 bases. This CDR3 is built from 12 residues. The germline gives CDR1 MNHNS, CDR2 SASEGT. The V and J ends lost 6 bases and 5 bases, in that order; junction bases with no gene match: 4. The CDR3 reads CASRTTGDEQYF. The CDR3, as DNA: TGTGCCAGCAGAACCACAGGGGACGAGCAGTACTTC.

The J gene is TRBJ2-3, the V gene TRBV20-1, with TRBD2 matching 13 bases. Trimming at V came to 2 bases and at J to 3 bases, leaving 11 bases not matched to a gene. The CDR3 consists of 18 residues. Germline V CDR1 and CDR2: DFQATT, SNEGSKA (reference sequence). This chain's CDR3 is CSARLRTSGRKATDTQYF. Here the CDR3 DNA reads TGCAGTGCTAGACTGAGGACTAGCGGGAGAAAAGCGACAGATACGCAGTATTTT.

The rearrangement links TRBV18 to TRBJ1-1; TRBD1 is a possible D gene (6 bases). V gave up 6 bases and J gave up 2 bases, with 13 bases separating them. The CDR3 runs to 14 residues. In germline, CDR1 is KGHSH, CDR2 LQKENI. This CDR3 is CASSPGQFNTEAFF. The CDR3 nucleotides read TGTGCCAGCTCGCCGGGACAATTTAACACTGAAGCTTTCTTT.

This clonotype was found a few times. The V and J genes are TRBV30 and TRBJ1-1; unclear D gene. The CDR3 runs to 14 residues. CDR1 GTSNPN and CDR2 SVGIG come from the germline V gene (reference sequence). V dropped 3 bases and J dropped 0 bases, with 11 bases sitting between them. The CDR3, as DNA: TGTGCCTGGAGCGCCCCCCCCTTGAACACTGAAGCTTTCTTT. The encoded protein is CAWSAPPLNTEAFF.